The clone carrying this TCR beta chain is termed medium-sized (0.01 to 0.1%). Its antigen is unidentified. This entry is derived from a study of liver allograft versus peripheral blood T cells. Across the whole study: Hepatic allograft T cell receptor repertoires were evaluated relative to those present in recipients' peripheral blood.

MiXCR was run by TCRdb on the reads, yielding one entry per CDR3 protein. The table shows 8,900 or so distinct CDR3 sequences, with approximately 20% occurring only once. The J segment lost 3 bases and the V segment lost 10 bases, leaving 5 bases of the junction unmatched. The CDR3 runs 14 residues. Germline-derived CDR1 and CDR2 are ENHRY and SYGVKD. Overall study findings and caveats: Intragraft T cell receptor repertoires of liver allografts were reportedly distinct from those in peripheral blood.

The chain is built from TRBV10-3 and TRBJ2-3; 12 positions match TRBD2. The TCR sequence derives from a human patient who had a liver transplant. Some T cells may be the graft donor's. The CDR3 reads CATRLAGETDTQYF. CDR3 DNA: TGTGCCACACGACTAGCGGGAGAAACAGATACGCAGTATTTT.